This T cell receptor beta chain was captured by sequencing in a study of CD8+ T cells in alopecia areata. About the research overall: For the treated group, dosing was oral tofacitinib at 5 to 10 mg twice daily.

Study-wide results and caveats: One nonresponder leaves baseline CD8+ expansion's link to response uncertain. Lesional scalp displayed greater clonality than normal scalp, most notably in alopecia totalis/universalis.

Only a few counts were recorded for this clone. The antigen remains unidentified. The treatment is: oral pan-JAK inhibitor, 5-10 mg twice daily. Sequencing used cDNA as its template, made by extracting RNA and reverse transcribing it. Sequencing used immunoSEQ multiplex PCR; TCRdb keeps in-frame clones, though not all of them. The table has fewer than 250,000 clones, over 40% seen once. The trim removed 4 bases at V and 6 bases at J, leaving 9 bases unmatched. The CDR3 is 15 amino acids. Germline CDR1 reads SEHNR; CDR2 reads FQNEAQ (reference sequence). The sequencing here drew on CD4+ T cells sorted from blood, taken around week 37, from a patient treated with tofacitinib. The clonotype originates from a human donor with alopecia areata. The V gene is TRBV7-9, the J gene TRBJ2-1; 7 bases are a match to TRBD2. In DNA, the CDR3 is TGTGCCAGCAGCTCCCGGGGGGATTGGTCCAATGAGCAGTTCTTC. It yields the protein CASSSRGDWSNEQFF.